This TCR beta chain was retrieved from a study of T cell responses to AZD1222 COVID-19 vaccine. Whole-study results and caveats: Mostly white British, mostly female donors; authors suggested clonal diversity may be underestimated. Spike-specific TCR depth and breadth grew after two AZD1222 doses. The number of AZD1222 recipients seropositive at baseline was only five or six.

As for this clone: No antigen is known for it.

TCRdb's table, derived via immunoSEQ multiplex PCR, lists solely in-frame clones and lacks some. The data show roughly 130,000 clones, 75% to 90% seen once. The source was peripheral blood, collected on day 0 of AZD1222 vaccination. The source is an adult in good health.

The CDR3 spells CASRPGTSGPPYEQYF. The CDR3, as DNA: TGTGCCAGTAGACCGGGGACTAGCGGGCCTCCCTACGAGCAGTACTTC. The rearrangement uses TRBV19 and TRBJ2-7, with 12 bases matching TRBD2. J lost 2 bases, V lost 6 bases, and 8 bases had no gene match. CDR1 is LNHDA and CDR2 is SQIVND in the germline V gene (reference sequence). The CDR3 contains 16 residues.